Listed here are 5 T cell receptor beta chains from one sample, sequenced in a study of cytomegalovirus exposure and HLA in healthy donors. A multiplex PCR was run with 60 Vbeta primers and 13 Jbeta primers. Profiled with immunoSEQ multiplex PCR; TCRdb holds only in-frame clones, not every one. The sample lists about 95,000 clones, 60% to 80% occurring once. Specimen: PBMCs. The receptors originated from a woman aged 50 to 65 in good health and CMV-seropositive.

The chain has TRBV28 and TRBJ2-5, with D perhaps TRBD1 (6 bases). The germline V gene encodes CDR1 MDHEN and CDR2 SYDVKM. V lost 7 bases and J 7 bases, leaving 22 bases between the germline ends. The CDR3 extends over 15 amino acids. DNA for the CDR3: TGTGCCAGCAACGTCGGGCAGGGGAGTACGAGGACCCAGTACTTC. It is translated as CASNVGQGSTRTQYF.

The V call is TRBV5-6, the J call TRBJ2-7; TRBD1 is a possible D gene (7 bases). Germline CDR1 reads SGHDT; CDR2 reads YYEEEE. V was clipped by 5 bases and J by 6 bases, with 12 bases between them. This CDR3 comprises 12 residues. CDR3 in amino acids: CASSLQGGEQYF. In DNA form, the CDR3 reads TGTGCCAGCAGTCTGCAGGGGGGCGAGCAGTACTTC.

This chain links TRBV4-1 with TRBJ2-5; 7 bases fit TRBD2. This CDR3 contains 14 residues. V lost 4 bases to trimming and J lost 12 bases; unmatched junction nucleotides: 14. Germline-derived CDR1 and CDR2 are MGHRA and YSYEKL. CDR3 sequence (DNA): TGCGCCAGCAGCCGAGGGGAGGGATCCTCCAAGAAGTACTTC. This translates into CASSRGEGSSKKYF.

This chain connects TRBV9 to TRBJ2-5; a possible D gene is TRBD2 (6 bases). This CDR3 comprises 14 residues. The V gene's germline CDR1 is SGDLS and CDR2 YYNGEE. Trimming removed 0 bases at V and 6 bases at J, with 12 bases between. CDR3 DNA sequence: TGTGCCAGCAGCGTAGGAGGACTACCACAGACCCAGTACTTC. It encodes CASSVGGLPQTQYF. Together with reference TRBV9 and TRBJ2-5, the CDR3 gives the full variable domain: DSGVTQTPKHLITATGQRVTLRCSPRSGDLSVYWYQQSLDQGLQFLIQYYNGEERAKGNILERFSAQQFPDLHSELNLSSLELGDSALYFCASSVGGLPQTQYFGPGTRLLVL.

CDR3 coding DNA: TGTGCCAGTAGTATGATACTAGCGGGAGGGCCGGGCGAGCAGTACTTC. Its protein is CASSMILAGGPGEQYF. The rearrangement links TRBV19 to TRBJ2-7, with 13 bases identical to TRBD2. Germline CDR1 is LNHDA and CDR2 is SQIVND (reference sequence). V trimming: 3 bases; J trimming: 6 bases; junction bases outside the gene matches: 8. The CDR3 length is 16 residues.